This TCR beta chain was sequenced for a study of blood T cell repertoires in COVID-19. Overall study: Acute and convalescent COVID-19 specimens originated in the United States, Italy and Spain. The analysed material was cDNA or gDNA that came from T cells, B-cell-depleted T cells, or PBMCs.

Study processing details: Researchers report that nucleated cell counts were estimated from reference gene primer amplification. Data came from immunoSEQ multiplex PCR; TCRdb stores just in-frame clones and leaves some out. That table is the source of V, J and clone size, and D and trimming were worked out from the DNA. Altogether fewer than 150,000 clones are present, more than 70% being singletons, with the ten largest covering around 13%. The CDR3 runs to 15 residues. CDR1 and CDR2 from the germline V gene are SGHRS and YFSETQ. J was trimmed by 6 bases and V by 0 bases; bases with no gene match: 6.

This clonotype originated in a woman between 25 and 40 years old who had recovered from COVID-19. The chain couples TRBV5-1 to TRBJ1-2, with 9 bases lining up with TRBD1. The sample was peripheral blood. This CDR3 reads CASSLAKGDRDGYTF. The CDR3 DNA follows: TGCGCCAGCAGCTTGGCCAAAGGGGACAGGGATGGCTACACCTTC.